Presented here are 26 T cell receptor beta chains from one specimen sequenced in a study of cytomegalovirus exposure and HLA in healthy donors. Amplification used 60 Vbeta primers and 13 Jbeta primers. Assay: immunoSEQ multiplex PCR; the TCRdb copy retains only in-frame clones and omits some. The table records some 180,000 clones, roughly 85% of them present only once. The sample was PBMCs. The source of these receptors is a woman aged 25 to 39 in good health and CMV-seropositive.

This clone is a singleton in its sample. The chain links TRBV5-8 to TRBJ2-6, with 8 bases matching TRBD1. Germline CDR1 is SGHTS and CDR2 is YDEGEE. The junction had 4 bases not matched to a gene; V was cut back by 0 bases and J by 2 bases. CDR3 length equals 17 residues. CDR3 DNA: TGTGCCAGCAGCTTGGTTAGGACAGGGACTGGGGCCAACGTCCTGACTTTC. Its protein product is CASSLVRTGTGANVLTF.

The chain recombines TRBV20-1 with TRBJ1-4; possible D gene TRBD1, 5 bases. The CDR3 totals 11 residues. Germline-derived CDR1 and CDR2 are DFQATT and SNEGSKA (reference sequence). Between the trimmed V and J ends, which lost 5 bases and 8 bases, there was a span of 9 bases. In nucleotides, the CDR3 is TGCAGTGCTCTACGGGGGGAAAAACTGTTTTTT. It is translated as CSALRGEKLFF.

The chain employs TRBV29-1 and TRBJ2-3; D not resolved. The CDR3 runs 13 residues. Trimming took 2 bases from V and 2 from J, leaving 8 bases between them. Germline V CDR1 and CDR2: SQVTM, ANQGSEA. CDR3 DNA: TGCAGCGTTGAACCAGAAAACACAGATACGCAGTATTTT. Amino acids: CSVEPENTDTQYF.

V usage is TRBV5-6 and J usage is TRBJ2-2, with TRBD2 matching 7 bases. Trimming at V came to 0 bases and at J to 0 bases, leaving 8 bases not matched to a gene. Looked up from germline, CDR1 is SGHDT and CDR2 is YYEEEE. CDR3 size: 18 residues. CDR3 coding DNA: TGTGCCAGCAGCTTGGTAGCGGGCGATATCGCGAACACCGGGGAGCTGTTTTTT. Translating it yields CASSLVAGDIANTGELFF.

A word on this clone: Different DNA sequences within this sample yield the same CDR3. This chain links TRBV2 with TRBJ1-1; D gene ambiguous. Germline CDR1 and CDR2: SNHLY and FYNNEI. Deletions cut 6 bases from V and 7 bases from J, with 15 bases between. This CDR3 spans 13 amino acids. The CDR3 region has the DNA TGTGCCAGCAGCCCGGAGGCCGGGTATGAAGCTTTCTTT. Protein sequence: CASSPEAGYEAFF.

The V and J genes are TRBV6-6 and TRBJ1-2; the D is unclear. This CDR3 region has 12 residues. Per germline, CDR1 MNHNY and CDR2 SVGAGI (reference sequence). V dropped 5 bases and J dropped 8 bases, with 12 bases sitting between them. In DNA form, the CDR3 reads TGTGCCAGCAGTGCCGGGAGAGGCGGCTACACCTTC. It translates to CASSAGRGGYTF.

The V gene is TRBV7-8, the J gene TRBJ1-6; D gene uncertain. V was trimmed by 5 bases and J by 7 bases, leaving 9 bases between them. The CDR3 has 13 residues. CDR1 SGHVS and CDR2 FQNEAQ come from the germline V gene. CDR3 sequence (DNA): TGTGCCAGCAGCACACACCAGAATTCACCCCTCCACTTT. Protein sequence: CASSTHQNSPLHF.

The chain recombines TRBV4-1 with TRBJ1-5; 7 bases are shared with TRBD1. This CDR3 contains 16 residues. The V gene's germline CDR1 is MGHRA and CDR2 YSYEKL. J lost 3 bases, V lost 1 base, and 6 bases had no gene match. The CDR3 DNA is TGCGCCAGCAGCCAAGCAGGGGGTGTGATCAATCAGCCCCAGCATTTT. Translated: CASSQAGGVINQPQHF.

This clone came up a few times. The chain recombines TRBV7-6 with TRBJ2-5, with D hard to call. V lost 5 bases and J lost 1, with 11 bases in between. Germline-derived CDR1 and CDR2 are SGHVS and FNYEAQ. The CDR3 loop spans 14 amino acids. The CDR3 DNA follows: TGTGCCAGCAGCCGTAACCGAGGCCAAGAGACCCAGTACTTC. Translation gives CASSRNRGQETQYF. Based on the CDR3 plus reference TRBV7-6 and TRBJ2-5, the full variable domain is GAGVSQSPRYKVTKRGQDVALRCDPISGHVSLYWYRQALGQGPEFLTYFNYEAQQDKSGLPNDRFSAERPEGSISTLTIQRTEQRDSAMYRCASSRNRGQETQYFGPGTRLLVL.

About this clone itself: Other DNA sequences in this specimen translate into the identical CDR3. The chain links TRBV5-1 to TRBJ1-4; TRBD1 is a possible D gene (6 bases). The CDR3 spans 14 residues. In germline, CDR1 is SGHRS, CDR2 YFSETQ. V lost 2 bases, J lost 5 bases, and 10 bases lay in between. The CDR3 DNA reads TGCGCCAGCAGCTTACAGGGCCAAAATGAAAAACTGTTTTTT. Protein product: CASSLQGQNEKLFF.

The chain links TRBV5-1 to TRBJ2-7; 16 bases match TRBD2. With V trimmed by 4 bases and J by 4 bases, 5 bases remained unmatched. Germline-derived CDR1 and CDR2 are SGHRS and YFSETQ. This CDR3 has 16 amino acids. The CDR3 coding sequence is TGCGCCAGCAGCCCGGGACTAGCGGGGGGGGTTTACGAGCAGTACTTC. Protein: CASSPGLAGGVYEQYF.

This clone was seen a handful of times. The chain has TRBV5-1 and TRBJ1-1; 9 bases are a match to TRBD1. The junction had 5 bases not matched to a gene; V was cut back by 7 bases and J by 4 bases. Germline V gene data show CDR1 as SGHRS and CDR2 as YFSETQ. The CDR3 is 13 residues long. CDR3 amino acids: CASGEQGATEAFF. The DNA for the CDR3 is TGCGCCAGCGGAGAACAGGGGGCCACTGAAGCTTTCTTT.

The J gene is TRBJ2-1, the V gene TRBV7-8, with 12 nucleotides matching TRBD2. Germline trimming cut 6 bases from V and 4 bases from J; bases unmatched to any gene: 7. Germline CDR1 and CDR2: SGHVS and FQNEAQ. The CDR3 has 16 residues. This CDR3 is CASRAGLAGPYNEQFF. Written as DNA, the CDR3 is TGTGCCAGCAGAGCAGGACTAGCGGGACCTTACAATGAGCAGTTCTTC.

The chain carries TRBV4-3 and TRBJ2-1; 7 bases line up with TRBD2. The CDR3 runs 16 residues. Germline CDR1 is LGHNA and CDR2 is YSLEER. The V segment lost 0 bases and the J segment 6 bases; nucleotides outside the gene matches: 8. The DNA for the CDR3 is TGCGCCAGCAGCCAAGAAGGAGGGAGGGCCGGCAATGAGCAGTTCTTC. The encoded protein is CASSQEGGRAGNEQFF.

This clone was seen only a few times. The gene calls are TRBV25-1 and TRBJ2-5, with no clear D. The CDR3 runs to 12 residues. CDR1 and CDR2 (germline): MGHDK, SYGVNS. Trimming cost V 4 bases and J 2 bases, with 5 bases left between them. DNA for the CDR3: TGTGCCAGCAGTGCCAATCAAGAGACCCAGTACTTC. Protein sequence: CASSANQETQYF. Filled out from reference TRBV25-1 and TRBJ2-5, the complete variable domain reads EADIYQTPRYLVIGTGKKITLECSQTMGHDKMYWYQQDPGMELHLIHYSYGVNSTEKGDLSSESTVSRIRTEHFPLTLESARPSHTSQYLCASSANQETQYFGPGTRLLVL.

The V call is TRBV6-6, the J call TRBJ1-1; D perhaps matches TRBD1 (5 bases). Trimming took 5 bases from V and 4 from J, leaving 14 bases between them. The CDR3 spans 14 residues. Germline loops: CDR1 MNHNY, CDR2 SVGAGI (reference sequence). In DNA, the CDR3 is TGTGCCAGCAGTGCCCCCGTGGGGGGCACTGAAGCTTTCTTT. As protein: CASSAPVGGTEAFF.

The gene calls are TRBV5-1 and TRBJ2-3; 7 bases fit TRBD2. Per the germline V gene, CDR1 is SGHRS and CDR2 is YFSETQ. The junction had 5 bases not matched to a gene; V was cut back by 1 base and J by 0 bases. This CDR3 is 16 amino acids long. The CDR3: CASSLPLASSTDTQYF. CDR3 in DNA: TGCGCCAGCAGCTTGCCACTAGCGAGTAGCACAGATACGCAGTATTTT. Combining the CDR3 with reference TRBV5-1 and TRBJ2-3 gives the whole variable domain KAGVTQTPRYLIKTRGQQVTLSCSPISGHRSVSWYQQTPGQGLQFLFEYFSETQRNKGNFPGRFSGRQFSNSRSEMNVSTLELGDSALYLCASSLPLASSTDTQYFGPGTRLTVL.

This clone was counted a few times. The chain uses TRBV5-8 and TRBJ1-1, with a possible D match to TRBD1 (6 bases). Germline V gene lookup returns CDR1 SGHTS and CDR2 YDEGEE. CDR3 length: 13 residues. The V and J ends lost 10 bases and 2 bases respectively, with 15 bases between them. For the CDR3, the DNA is TGTGCCGGCCTTGGACAGTCTAACACTGAAGCTTTCTTT. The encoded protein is CAGLGQSNTEAFF.

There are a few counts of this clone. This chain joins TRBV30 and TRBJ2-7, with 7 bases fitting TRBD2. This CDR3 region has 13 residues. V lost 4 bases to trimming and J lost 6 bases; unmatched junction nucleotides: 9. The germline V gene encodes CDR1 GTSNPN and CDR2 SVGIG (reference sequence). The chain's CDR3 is CAWNNLGEGEQYF. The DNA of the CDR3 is TGTGCCTGGAACAATTTAGGGGAGGGCGAGCAGTACTTC.

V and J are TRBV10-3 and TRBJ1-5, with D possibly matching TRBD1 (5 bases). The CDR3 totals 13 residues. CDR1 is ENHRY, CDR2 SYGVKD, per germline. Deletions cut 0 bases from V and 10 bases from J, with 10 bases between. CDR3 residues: CAISESSTDPQHF. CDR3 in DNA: TGTGCCATCAGTGAGTCGTCGACAGATCCCCAGCATTTT.

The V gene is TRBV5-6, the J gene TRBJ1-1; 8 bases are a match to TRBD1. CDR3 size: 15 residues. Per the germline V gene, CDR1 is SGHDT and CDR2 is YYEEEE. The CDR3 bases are TGTGCGAGTAGTCCTGGCAGGGGGCTTTGGGCTGAAGCTTTCTTT. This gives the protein CASSPGRGLWAEAFF.

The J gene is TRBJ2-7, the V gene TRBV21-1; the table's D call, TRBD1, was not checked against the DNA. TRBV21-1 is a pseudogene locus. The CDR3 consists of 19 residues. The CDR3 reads CASSKANPFGQGYFYEQYF. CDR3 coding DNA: TGTGCCAGCAGCAAAGCGAATCCCTTCGGGCAGGGTTATTTTTACGAGCAGTACTTC.

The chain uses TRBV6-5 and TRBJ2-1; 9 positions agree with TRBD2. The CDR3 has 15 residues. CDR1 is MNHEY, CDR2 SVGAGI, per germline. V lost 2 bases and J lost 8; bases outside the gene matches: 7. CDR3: CASSYGGGAEDEQFF. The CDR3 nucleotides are TGTGCCAGCAGTTACGGCGGGGGGGCCGAGGATGAGCAGTTCTTC.

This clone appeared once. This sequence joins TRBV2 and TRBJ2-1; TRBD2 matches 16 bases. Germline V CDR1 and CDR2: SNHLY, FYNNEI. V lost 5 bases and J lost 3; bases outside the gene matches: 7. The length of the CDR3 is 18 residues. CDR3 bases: TGTGCCAGCAGTCCCGGGACTAGCGGGAGGGTGGGCTACAATGAGCAGTTCTTC. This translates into CASSPGTSGRVGYNEQFF.

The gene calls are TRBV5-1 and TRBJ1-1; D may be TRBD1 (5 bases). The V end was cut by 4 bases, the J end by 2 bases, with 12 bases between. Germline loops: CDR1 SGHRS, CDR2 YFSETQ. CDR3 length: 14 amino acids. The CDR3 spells CASSPLTANTEAFF. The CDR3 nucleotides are TGCGCCAGCAGCCCACTGACAGCAAACACTGAAGCTTTCTTT. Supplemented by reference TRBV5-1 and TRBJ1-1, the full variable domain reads KAGVTQTPRYLIKTRGQQVTLSCSPISGHRSVSWYQQTPGQGLQFLFEYFSETQRNKGNFPGRFSGRQFSNSRSEMNVSTLELGDSALYLCASSPLTANTEAFFGQGTRLTVV.

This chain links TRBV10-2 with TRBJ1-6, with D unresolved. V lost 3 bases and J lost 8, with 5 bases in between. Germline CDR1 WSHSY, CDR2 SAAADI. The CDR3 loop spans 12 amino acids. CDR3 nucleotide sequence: TGCGCCAGCAGTGAACAGCATTCACCCCTCCACTTT. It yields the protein CASSEQHSPLHF.